One TCR beta chain is described in this entry. The study ran its PCR with 60 Vbeta and 13 Jbeta primers. Sequencing was performed with immunoSEQ multiplex PCR; in TCRdb, only in-frame clones are kept and a portion is missing. Its table records approximately 130,000 clones. This sample is part of a study of cytomegalovirus exposure and HLA in healthy donors. This sequence was found in a woman between 55 and 75 years old in good health and CMV-seronegative. Sequencing input: PBMCs.

CDR3: CASSEAVDGPQHF. In nucleotides, the CDR3 is TGTGCCAGCAGTGAAGCGGTAGATGGGCCCCAGCATTTT. This chain links TRBV2 with TRBJ1-5; D gene uncertain. Trimming removed 0 bases at V and 9 bases at J, with 9 bases between. Per the germline V gene, CDR1 is SNHLY and CDR2 is FYNNEI. CDR3 size: 13 residues.